This T cell receptor (beta chain) was found in a study of regulatory T cells in long-lasting Graves disease. The CDR3 contains 13 residues. In germline, CDR1 is DFQATT, CDR2 SNEGSKA (reference sequence). HTBI primers from iRepertoire and Arm-PCR of CDR3 regions yielded the TCR beta libraries. In the original processing: Identification of gene segments yielded 60 to 80 TRBV and more than eleven TRBJ across samples. Each CDR3 protein gets one entry after TCRdb re-called the multiplex PCR reads with MiXCR. It is TCRdb's table, rather than the study itself, that gives the V and J calls and clone size. The sample has approximately 400,000 distinct CDR3 sequences, 20% to 25% seen once; the top ten hold around 20%. Time point given: persistent/refractory GD, antithyroid drugs over 5 years with positive TRAb. PBMC RNA served as the TCR library source. Roughly 8.2-milliliter peripheral blood samples went into EDTA tubes.

There are many counts of this clonotype. The antigen remains unidentified. Study-level points and caveats: Newly diagnosed Graves' patients exceeded persistent ones in TCR diversity. Patients with persistent disease showed a bias toward TRBV28, TRBJ1-2 and TRBJ2-5.

This clonotype was sampled from a female donor with Graves disease. Here the sequenced sample was peripheral blood mononuclear cells (PBMCs), taken when the disease was refractory, from a patient treated with antithyroid drugs. The chain recombines TRBV20-1 with TRBJ2-5; no clear D. The CDR3 DNA reads TGCAGCGCCACAGTTGTGTCGGGAGAGACCCAGTACTTC. It specifies CSATVVSGETQYF.